Below, 26 T cell receptor beta chains from the same sample are listed, as sequenced in a study of beta chain features in type 1 diabetes. Every bit of the isolated RNA underwent reverse transcription, so sequencing read expressed TCRB transcripts. Sequencing used immunoSEQ multiplex PCR; TCRdb keeps in-frame clones, though not all of them. In the table there are 350,000 to 450,000 clones, 14% of which are singletons. Sequenced sample: naive CD4+ T cells from blood. These receptors were taken from a man in his thirties or forties in good health.

In this sample, this clone turned up a few times. The rearrangement links TRBV10-3 to TRBJ2-7; tentatively, D is TRBD2 (5 bases). CDR3 size: 12 residues. With 4 bases removed from V and 5 bases from J, the gap between germline ends came to 9 bases. Germline CDR1 ENHRY, CDR2 SYGVKD. CDR3 nucleotides: TGTGCCATCAGTGGAGGGCCCGACGAGCAGTACTTC. This gives the protein CAISGGPDEQYF.

This clone came up a few times. The V gene is TRBV4-3, the J gene TRBJ1-4; 8 positions match TRBD1. CDR1 is LGHNA and CDR2 is YSLEER in the germline V gene. CDR3 length: 15 amino acids. Losses at the gene ends were 4 bases for V and 7 bases for J; bases not matched to a gene: 8. The CDR3 nucleotides read TGCGCCAGCAGCCCCGGACAGGGTTGGGCTGAAAAACTGTTTTTT. Encoded protein: CASSPGQGWAEKLFF.

In this sample, this clone turned up a few times. The J gene is TRBJ2-1, the V gene TRBV6-1, with D unclear. The CDR3 runs 11 residues. Trimming shortened V by 3 bases and J by 6 bases, and 3 bases separated the two germline ends. Germline V gene sequence: CDR1 MNHNS, CDR2 SASEGT. In DNA form, the CDR3 reads TGTGCCAGCAGTGACATCAATGAGCAGTTCTTC. Its protein is CASSDINEQFF.

This clone was recorded a few times. The chain recombines TRBV4-3 with TRBJ2-1, with D hard to call. Germline CDR1 and CDR2: LGHNA and YSLEER. The CDR3 sequence is 12 residues long. Deletions cut 5 bases from V and 10 bases from J, with 12 bases between. CDR3 in DNA: TGCGCCAGCAGCGAAGGCGGAAGGGAGCAGTTCTTC. Translation: CASSEGGREQFF.

This sequence joins TRBV29-1 and TRBJ1-3; no clear D gene. Germline V lookup: CDR1 SQVTM, CDR2 ANQGSEA. The CDR3 covers 16 residues. V gave up 0 bases and J gave up 0 bases, with 12 bases separating them. For the CDR3, the DNA is TGCAGCGTTGAAGATCCGCGGGCTAACTCTGGAAACACCATATATTTT. Protein: CSVEDPRANSGNTIYF.

The chain uses TRBV6-5 and TRBJ2-5; no clear D. Trimming cost V 5 bases and J 5 bases, with 12 bases left between them. The germline V gene has CDR1 MNHEY and CDR2 SVGAGI. The CDR3 consists of 13 residues. The CDR3 spells CASSVGRMETQYF. In nucleotides, the CDR3 is TGTGCCAGCAGTGTCGGGCGGATGGAGACCCAGTACTTC.

This clone occurred a few times. Other DNA sequences in this sample translate to the same CDR3. V and J are TRBV7-2 and TRBJ2-7; D remains ambiguous. This CDR3 has 14 residues. V gave up 1 base and J gave up 0 bases, with 7 bases separating them. The germline CDR1 and CDR2 sequences are SGHTA and FQGNSA. The CDR3: CASSLGPSSYEQYF. Written as DNA, the CDR3 is TGTGCCAGCAGCTTAGGGCCAAGCTCCTACGAGCAGTACTTC.

This chain connects TRBV30 to TRBJ1-1; weak D call: TRBD1 (6 bases). The CDR3 is 15 residues long. CDR1 is GTSNPN, CDR2 SVGIG, per germline (reference sequence). Trimming removed 2 bases at V and 2 bases at J, with 15 bases between. The CDR3 loop is CAWSNGVGGNTEAFF. CDR3 nucleotides: TGTGCCTGGAGTAACGGAGTAGGGGGAAACACTGAAGCTTTCTTT.

The genes are TRBV7-2 and TRBJ2-5; D is ambiguous. Germline CDR1 is SGHTA and CDR2 is FQGNSA. The CDR3 spans 14 residues. V was shortened by 5 bases and J by 7 bases, with 17 bases between the two germline ends. This CDR3 is CASSLDRAPGTQYF. The CDR3 DNA follows: TGTGCCAGCAGCCTGGACCGTGCTCCTGGGACCCAGTACTTC.

This clone was seen a handful of times. The chain recombines TRBV14 with TRBJ1-2; 8 nucleotides align to TRBD1. Germline V gene sequence: CDR1 SGHDN, CDR2 FVKESK. The CDR3 is 15 amino acids. V was clipped by 3 bases and J by 8 bases; unmatched bases: 11. CDR3 DNA sequence: TGTGCCAGCAGCCATCACCCGGACAGGGTTAAAGGCTACACCTTC. Amino acid sequence: CASSHHPDRVKGYTF. Together with reference TRBV14 and TRBJ1-2, the CDR3 gives the full variable domain: EAGVTQFPSHSVIEKGQTVTLRCDPISGHDNLYWYRRVMGKEIKFLLHFVKESKQDESGMPNNRFLAERTGGTYSTLKVQPAELEDSGVYFCASSHHPDRVKGYTFGSGTRLTVV.

This clone was counted between two and nine times. The V and J genes are TRBV7-9 and TRBJ1-2; unclear D gene. This CDR3 is 14 amino acids long. Germline V gives CDR1 SEHNR, CDR2 FQNEAQ (reference sequence). V shed 1 base and J shed 4 bases, with 10 bases lying between them. CDR3 DNA sequence: TGTGCCAGCAGCTTAGACGGACGGTCCTATGGCTACACCTTC. It yields the protein CASSLDGRSYGYTF. The complete variable domain, with remaining parts taken from reference TRBV7-9 and TRBJ1-2, reads DTGVSQNPRHKITKRGQNVTFRCDPISEHNRLYWYRQTLGQGPEFLTYFQNEAQLEKSRLLSDRFSAERPKGSFSTLEIQRTEQGDSAMYLCASSLDGRSYGYTFGSGTRLTVV.

This clone was seen a handful of times. The chain uses TRBV2 and TRBJ2-4; 7 bases are a match to TRBD2. With V trimmed by 5 bases and J by 3 bases, 4 bases remained unmatched. CDR3 length: 14 amino acids. Germline V gives CDR1 SNHLY, CDR2 FYNNEI. The CDR3 DNA reads TGTGCCAGCAGTCGAACTAGCGTCAAAAACATTCAGTACTTC. Translating it yields CASSRTSVKNIQYF. Based on the CDR3 plus reference TRBV2 and TRBJ2-4, the full variable domain is EPEVTQTPSHQVTQMGQEVILRCVPISNHLYFYWYRQILGQKVEFLVSFYNNEISEKSEIFDDQFSVERPDGSNFTLKIRSTKLEDSAMYFCASSRTSVKNIQYFGAGTRLSVL.

This clone occurred a few times. The genes are TRBV25-1 and TRBJ2-5, with a tentative D call TRBD2 (5 bases). V lost 4 bases and J lost 5, with 8 bases in between. Looked up from germline, CDR1 is MGHDK and CDR2 is SYGVNS. The CDR3 runs 12 residues. This chain's CDR3 is CASSATGETQYF. The CDR3 DNA reads TGTGCCAGCAGTGCGACGGGGGAGACCCAGTACTTC.

The chain joins TRBV7-8 to TRBJ2-1; 8 bases map to TRBD2. Germline lookup yields CDR1 SGHVS and CDR2 FQNEAQ. This CDR3 has 18 residues. With V trimmed by 5 bases and J by 0 bases, 12 bases remained unmatched. The CDR3 spells CASSLTPGTSFSYNEQFF. DNA for the CDR3: TGTGCCAGCAGCCTGACACCCGGGACTAGTTTCTCCTACAATGAGCAGTTCTTC.

This clone has just a few counts. The CDR3 here is CSGARGSTDTQYF. In DNA form, the CDR3 reads TGCAGCGGGGCGCGGGGGAGCACAGATACGCAGTATTTT. This chain links TRBV29-1 with TRBJ2-3; 7 bases agree with TRBD2. The CDR3 is 13 residues long. Germline CDR1 SQVTM, CDR2 ANQGSEA. V shed 7 bases and J 0 bases; nucleotides not matched to a gene: 4.

V gene TRBV5-1 combines with J gene TRBJ2-5; D is ambiguous. The germline V gene has CDR1 SGHRS and CDR2 YFSETQ. With 1 base removed from V and 3 bases from J, the gap between germline ends came to 4 bases. This CDR3 has 12 amino acids. CDR3 bases: TGCGCCAGCAGCTTGCCGGAAGAGACCCAGTACTTC. Translation: CASSLPEETQYF.

This clone has only a few counts. The chain joins TRBV20-1 to TRBJ2-3, with D unresolved. Germline CDR1 and CDR2: DFQATT and SNEGSKA (reference sequence). There are 10 residues in the CDR3. The DNA of the CDR3 is TGCAGCCACCCTGAAGATACGCAGTATTTT. It is translated as CSHPEDTQYF.

This clone has only a few counts. V usage is TRBV10-3 and J usage is TRBJ1-2; D is possibly TRBD1 (6 bases). CDR1 is ENHRY, CDR2 SYGVKD, per germline. The CDR3 is 11 residues long. Trimming stripped 10 bases from V and 3 bases from J, with 9 bases between. Here the CDR3 reads CATRQDYGYTF. CDR3 bases: TGTGCCACAAGACAGGACTATGGCTACACCTTC.

This clone occurred a few times. The genes are TRBV5-4 and TRBJ2-6; D possibly corresponds to TRBD2 (6 bases). Trimming stripped 5 bases from V and 3 bases from J, with 9 bases between. The CDR3 is made up of 14 amino acids. Germline assignment: CDR1 SGHNT and CDR2 YYREEE (reference sequence). For the CDR3, the DNA is TGTGCCAGCAGGGAGGGTTTTGGGGCCAACGTCCTGACTTTC. Protein sequence: CASREGFGANVLTF.

This clone came up a few times. The CDR3 reads CASSQPRVLRGNEQFF. The CDR3 DNA sequence: TGTGCCAGCAGCCAACCCAGGGTGCTAAGGGGGAATGAGCAGTTCTTC. The V gene is TRBV7-8, the J gene TRBJ2-1; D perhaps matches TRBD1 (6 bases). V was clipped by 5 bases and J by 7 bases, with 21 bases between them. From germline, CDR1 is SGHVS and CDR2 FQNEAQ. This CDR3 region has 16 residues.

The sample holds a few counts of this clone. This chain joins TRBV6-5 and TRBJ2-5; 10 nucleotides line up with TRBD2. The ends lost 0 bases at V and 3 bases at J; junction bases unmatched: 4. This CDR3 region has 16 residues. Per the germline V gene, CDR1 is MNHEY and CDR2 is SVGAGI. In DNA form, the CDR3 reads TGTGCCAGCAGTTACTCGATGCTAGCGGGGGAAGAGACCCAGTACTTC. It is translated as CASSYSMLAGEETQYF.

The chain links TRBV21-1 to TRBJ2-7; whether TRBD1, the table's D call, matches the DNA was not checked. TRBV21-1 represents a pseudogene. The CDR3 is made up of 16 amino acids. This CDR3 reads CASTLGQVRNFGEQYV. The CDR3, as DNA: TGTGCCAGCACCTTAGGACAGGTTAGGAACTTCGGCGAGCAGTACGTC.

The chain combines TRBV30 with TRBJ2-7, with D possibly being TRBD1 (6 bases). Germline assignment: CDR1 GTSNPN and CDR2 SVGIG (reference sequence). V was pared by 2 bases and J by 2 bases, with 10 bases between. CDR3 length: 13 amino acids. CDR3 in DNA: TGTGCCTGGAGTTCACAGGGCCCCTACGAGCAGTACGTC. It is translated as CAWSSQGPYEQYV.

The chain is built from TRBV5-4 and TRBJ2-1, with 10 bases aligning to TRBD2. The CDR3 loop spans 17 amino acids. The V gene end was trimmed by 1 base and the J gene end by 6 bases; junction bases not matched to a gene: 10. Germline CDR1 is SGHNT and CDR2 is YYREEE (reference sequence). CDR3 in DNA: TGTGCCAGCAGCTTGTTGAAAGCGGGAGGGCCGGGCAATGAGCAGTTCTTC. It specifies CASSLLKAGGPGNEQFF.

This clone has just a few counts. The CDR3 loop is CASSQNFLGRYNEQFF. CDR3 nucleotides: TGTGCCAGCAGCCAAAATTTTCTGGGGAGGTACAATGAGCAGTTCTTC. V is TRBV14 and J is TRBJ2-1, with a tentative D call TRBD2 (6 bases). The CDR3 totals 16 residues. Germline V gene lookup returns CDR1 SGHDN and CDR2 FVKESK. Trimming took off 2 bases at V and 4 bases at J, with 15 bases between the two ends.

The V call is TRBV28, the J call TRBJ2-1, with D unclear. CDR1 is MDHEN and CDR2 is SYDVKM in the germline V gene. With 7 bases removed from V and 4 bases from J, the gap between germline ends came to 5 bases. CDR3 length: 11 residues. DNA of the CDR3: TGTGCCAGCACTCTTTACAATGAGCAGTTCTTC. It specifies CASTLYNEQFF.